The entry that follows covers one T cell receptor beta chain sequence. Its antigen is unidentified. This entry belongs to a study of metastatic and nonmetastatic thyroid tumors. Overall study context: Malignant thyroid and benign thyroid patients provided blood and tumor or nodule tissue whose repertoires were compared. Study results and caveats: Patients with malignant thyroid tumors reportedly had significantly higher TCR beta diversity than those with benign nodules, in blood and tumor.

This CDR3 has 15 amino acids. After removal of 2 bases from V and 2 bases from J, the junction contained 6 bases not matched to a gene. CDR1 and CDR2 (germline): SGHKS, YYEKEE (reference sequence). Treatment of any kind had been given to no patient before thyroid surgery. Original processing methods: Researchers built a distant-metastasis classifier for papillary thyroid cancer that drew on CDR3 differences across clinicopathological groups. TCRdb used MiXCR to call clones anew from the PCR reads. The V and J calls come from TCRdb's annotation, not from the publication. The sample yields around 20,000 clones, roughly a third seen once.

Sequencing was carried out using tumor tissue. The TCR originated in a female donor with papillary thyroid cancer or a benign thyroid nodule (not recorded which). Some clones in this sample may be carry-over from other donors' samples. The V gene is TRBV5-5, the J gene TRBJ2-7, with 8 bases lining up with TRBD1. The DNA for the CDR3 is TGTGCCAGCAGCTTTCCAGGGGGCACCGCCTACGAGCAGTACTTC. Encoded protein: CASSFPGGTAYEQYF.